The 8 T cell receptor beta chains below come from one sample, sequenced in a study of cytomegalovirus exposure and HLA in healthy donors. Clones were read by immunoSEQ multiplex PCR, and TCRdb kept only the in-frame ones, dropping some. The sample records under 200,000 clones, roughly 90% being singletons. Sequenced: PBMCs. The receptors come from a woman aged 18-35 years in good health and CMV-seropositive.

This chain links TRBV27 with TRBJ2-2; TRBD1 is a possible D gene (5 bases). V dropped 5 bases and J dropped 6 bases, with 19 bases sitting between them. This CDR3 has 16 residues. Germline loops: CDR1 MNHEY, CDR2 SMNVEV (reference sequence). The CDR3 loop is CASSVPQGLGSGELFF. The CDR3 DNA reads as TGTGCCAGCAGTGTACCTCAGGGCTTAGGTTCCGGGGAGCTGTTTTTT.

This sequence joins TRBV7-9 and TRBJ2-5, with 7 bases fitting TRBD1. CDR3 size: 16 residues. Losses at the gene ends were 4 bases for V and 0 bases for J; bases not matched to a gene: 8. From germline, CDR1 is SEHNR and CDR2 FQNEAQ (reference sequence). The CDR3 nucleotides read TGTGCCAGCAGCTCAGGGGACAGACTGTACCAAGAGACCCAGTACTTC. Encoded protein: CASSSGDRLYQETQYF.

The CDR3 sequence is CASSLLGQGVGEQFF. The CDR3, as DNA: TGTGCCAGTAGTCTTCTGGGACAGGGTGTTGGTGAGCAGTTCTTC. This chain uses TRBV19 with TRBJ2-1; TRBD1 aligns across 9 bases. The CDR3 is 15 residues long. The V and J ends lost 5 bases and 9 bases, in that order; junction bases with no gene match: 11. Germline assignment: CDR1 LNHDA and CDR2 SQIVND (reference sequence).

The chain has TRBV6-5 and TRBJ1-1, with D possibly matching TRBD1 (5 bases). Germline CDR1 reads MNHEY; CDR2 reads SVGAGI. The ends were cut back, 6 bases at V and 9 bases at J, with 11 bases in the middle. This CDR3 region has 11 residues. CDR3 loop: CASSQHRKAFF. DNA for the CDR3: TGTGCCAGCAGCCAGCACAGGAAAGCTTTCTTT.

The V call is TRBV19, the J call TRBJ1-4, with D possibly matching TRBD1 (5 bases). Per germline, CDR1 LNHDA and CDR2 SQIVND (reference sequence). V was pared by 4 bases and J by 3 bases, with 12 bases between. The CDR3 has 15 residues. The CDR3 loop reads CASSTQGVANEKLFF. As DNA, the CDR3 is TGTGCCAGTAGTACCCAAGGGGTGGCTAATGAAAAACTGTTTTTT.

This sequence joins TRBV11-1 and TRBJ1-1; 7 bases are shared with TRBD1. J was trimmed by 3 bases and V by 4 bases; bases with no gene match: 2. This CDR3 comprises 13 residues. Germline assignment: CDR1 SGHAT and CDR2 FQDESV (reference sequence). Here the CDR3 reads CASSSDRDTEAFF. The DNA for the CDR3 is TGTGCCAGCAGCTCCGACAGGGACACTGAAGCTTTCTTT.

The chain recombines TRBV10-3 with TRBJ1-5, with D possibly being TRBD1 (6 bases). The germline CDR1 and CDR2 sequences are ENHRY and SYGVKD. V lost 9 bases to trimming and J lost 3 bases, with 12 bases between them. The CDR3 spans 13 residues. In DNA, the CDR3 is TGTGCCATTCGTACAGGGTACAATCAGCCCCAGCATTTT. It encodes CAIRTGYNQPQHF.

The V call is TRBV30, the J call TRBJ2-7, with 10 bases identical to TRBD2. With V trimmed by 2 bases and J by 6 bases, 10 bases remained unmatched. The CDR3 covers 15 residues. Looked up from germline, CDR1 is GTSNPN and CDR2 is SVGIG (reference sequence). The CDR3, as DNA: TGTGCCTGGAGTTCTCGACTAGCGGGTTCACTCGAGCAGTACTTC. It codes for CAWSSRLAGSLEQYF. Drawing the rest from reference TRBV30 and TRBJ2-7, the complete variable domain is SQTIHQWPATLVQPVGSPLSLECTVEGTSNPNLYWYRQAAGRGLQLLFYSVGIGQISSEVPQNLSASRPQDRQFILSSKKLLLSDSGFYLCAWSSRLAGSLEQYFGPGTRLTVT.